A single sample is the source of the 17 T cell receptor beta chains below, sequenced in a study of blood T cells in healthy people across ages. Using a J-beta primer mix together with a sample-barcoded 5' primer, a second PCR was run for about 7 to 12 cycles. In TCRdb, the 5' RACE reads were re-called with MiXCR into one record per CDR3 protein. The data show some 900,000 distinct CDR3 sequences, under 50% seen once. Sequencing was performed on blood. These receptors originate from a man aged 25-45 years in good health.

This chain uses TRBV4-1 with TRBJ2-5, with TRBD1 matching 11 bases. The V gene end was trimmed by 1 base and the J gene end by 11 bases; junction bases not matched to a gene: 15. The germline V gene has CDR1 MGHRA and CDR2 YSYEKL. This CDR3 has 17 residues. CDR3 DNA: TGCGCCAGCAGCCAAGTCGCAGTGGGACAGGGGGGCAATGAGCAGTACTTC. This codes for CASSQVAVGQGGNEQYF.

V gene TRBV15 combines with J gene TRBJ2-3, with a weak D call TRBD2 (6 bases). V lost 0 bases to trimming and J lost 2 bases, with 9 bases between them. The CDR3 sequence is 15 residues long. The germline V gene encodes CDR1 LNHNV and CDR2 YYDKDF (reference sequence). The CDR3 region is CATSRDVDYTDTQYF. Here the CDR3 DNA reads TGTGCCACCAGCAGAGATGTGGACTACACAGATACGCAGTATTTT. Full variable domain (rest looked up from reference TRBV15 and TRBJ2-3): DAMVIQNPRYQVTQFGKPVTLSCSQTLNHNVMYWYQQKSSQAPKLLFHYYDKDFNNEADTPDNFQSRRPNTSFCFLDIRSPGLGDTAMYLCATSRDVDYTDTQYFGPGTRLTVL.

This clonotype counts as large (0.1 to 1%). The chain uses TRBV28 and TRBJ2-1, with TRBD1 matching over 7 bases. The CDR3 totals 14 residues. V lost 6 bases to trimming and J lost 5 bases; unmatched junction nucleotides: 7. The germline CDR1 and CDR2 sequences are MDHEN and SYDVKM. The CDR3 is CASRFGTENNEQFF. CDR3 DNA sequence: TGTGCCAGCAGATTCGGGACAGAGAACAATGAGCAGTTCTTC.

The chain's CDR3 is CSARDFFTGGDTEAFF. CDR3 sequence (DNA): TGCAGTGCTAGAGACTTTTTCACAGGGGGTGACACTGAAGCTTTCTTT. The rearrangement joins TRBV20-1 to TRBJ1-1, with 8 bases identical to TRBD1. Trimming cost V 0 bases and J 3 bases; bases outside gene matches: 9. The germline gives CDR1 DFQATT, CDR2 SNEGSKA (reference sequence). The CDR3 spans 16 residues.

The rearrangement uses TRBV4-1 and TRBJ2-7; D gene unclear. The DNA matches TRBJ2-5 better at its end, which makes the J call doubtful. The length of the CDR3 is 13 residues. Germline V gene data show CDR1 as MGHRA and CDR2 as YSYEKL. As DNA, the CDR3 is TGCGCCAGCAGCCAAGATTCGGAAGCGACCCAGTACTTC. Translation gives CASSQDSEATQYF.

This clonotype has a handful of counts. The V and J genes are TRBV28 and TRBJ2-7; 7 bases align to TRBD2. With V trimmed by 3 bases and J by 3 bases, 8 bases remained unmatched. This CDR3 comprises 15 residues. Germline values: CDR1 MDHEN, CDR2 SYDVKM. CDR3 sequence reads: CASSLGVAGSYEQYF. DNA for the CDR3: TGTGCCAGCAGTTTGGGGGTAGCGGGTAGCTACGAGCAGTACTTC.

The chain employs TRBV3-1 and TRBJ2-1; D is ambiguous. In germline, CDR1 is LGHDT, CDR2 YNNKEL (reference sequence). V was clipped by 6 bases and J by 0 bases, with 18 bases between them. CDR3 length equals 17 residues. The CDR3 spells CASSPLGRPSSYNEQFF. CDR3 DNA sequence: TGTGCCAGCAGTCCCCTCGGCAGGCCGAGCTCCTACAATGAGCAGTTCTTC.

About this clonotype itself: Mismatch with germline at one junction end may stem from a read error. This chain connects TRBV4-1 to TRBJ2-7; 7 bases fit TRBD1. CDR1 and CDR2 (germline): MGHRA, YSYEKL. CDR3 size: 13 residues. CDR3 nucleotides: TGCACCAGCAGTTTGGGACAGAACTACGAGCAGTACTTC. It is translated as CTSSLGQNYEQYF.

The chain recombines TRBV5-1 with TRBJ2-7; D is perhaps TRBD2 (7 bases). The J call is uncertain, as TRBJ2-5 better fits the DNA end. Germline CDR1 SGHRS, CDR2 YFSETQ. This CDR3 is built from 15 residues. CDR3 amino acids: CASSPAGGGLETQYF. CDR3 sequence (DNA): TGCGCCAGCAGCCCAGCGGGCGGGGGCTTGGAGACCCAGTACTTC.

The chain joins TRBV7-2 to TRBJ2-3; TRBD1 aligns across 12 bases. Germline V lookup: CDR1 SGHTA, CDR2 FQGNSA. The trim removed 1 base at V and 9 bases at J, leaving 5 bases unmatched. This CDR3 contains 15 residues. CDR3 in amino acids: CASSLVGQGARTQYF. CDR3 in DNA: TGTGCCAGCAGCTTAGTGGGACAGGGGGCTCGAACGCAGTATTTT.

This chain joins TRBV7-2 and TRBJ2-3; 10 bases line up with TRBD2. V was pared by 5 bases and J by 4 bases, with 12 bases of the junction left unmatched. The CDR3 has 17 residues. Germline CDR1 SGHTA, CDR2 FQGNSA. CDR3 in DNA: TGTGCCAGCAGCCTAGGAAGCGGGACTAGCGTACCAGATACGCAGTATTTT. This gives the protein CASSLGSGTSVPDTQYF.

The V call is TRBV25-1, the J call TRBJ1-2, with 9 bases aligning to TRBD1. V gave up 4 bases and J gave up 2 bases; unmatched junction bases: 5. The CDR3 has 15 residues. Germline V gives CDR1 MGHDK, CDR2 SYGVNS. CDR3 nucleotide sequence: TGTGCCAGCAGTGGGCCCGGGACAGGGAACTATGGCTACACCTTC. Its protein product is CASSGPGTGNYGYTF.

The rearrangement links TRBV7-9 to TRBJ2-2, with TRBD1 matching 8 bases. This CDR3 comprises 15 residues. With V trimmed by 5 bases and J by 3 bases, 5 bases remained unmatched. Germline V lookup: CDR1 SEHNR, CDR2 FQNEAQ (reference sequence). The CDR3 DNA reads TGTGCCAGCAGCCGTTGGACAGGGCACACCGGGGAGCTGTTTTTT. Translated: CASSRWTGHTGELFF.

The chain has TRBV12-3 or TRBV12-4 and TRBJ2-7; perhaps TRBD2 as D (6 bases). V gave up 4 bases and J gave up 7 bases, with 23 bases separating them. The CDR3 is made up of 16 amino acids. The CDR3 spells CASSSRAGLSYNEQYF. CDR3 in DNA: TGTGCCAGCAGTTCCCGAGCGGGCCTCTCCTACAATGAGCAGTACTTC.

In its sample, this clonotype was seen many times. This chain joins TRBV4-1 and TRBJ2-7; D unclear. V lost 0 bases to trimming and J lost 0 bases, with 6 bases between them. The CDR3 is 14 amino acids. Germline CDR1 is MGHRA and CDR2 is YSYEKL. CDR3: CASSQDSPSYEQYF. CDR3 bases: TGCGCCAGCAGCCAAGATAGCCCCTCCTACGAGCAGTACTTC.

The CDR3 here is CASSLNRVAGELFF. The CDR3 DNA reads as TGTGCCAGCAGCTTAAACAGGGTGGCCGGGGAGCTGTTTTTT. The rearrangement uses TRBV11-1 and TRBJ2-2; the D gene is possibly TRBD1 (6 bases). The length of the CDR3 is 14 residues. CDR1 and CDR2 from the germline V gene are SGHAT and FQDESV (reference sequence). Trimming pared 2 bases from V and 6 bases from J, leaving 10 bases between.

The V call is TRBV10-3, the J call TRBJ2-1; 8 bases map to TRBD2. Germline CDR1 ENHRY, CDR2 SYGVKD. With 8 bases clipped from V and 7 bases from J, the junction kept 19 bases outside the gene matches. The CDR3 sequence is 17 residues long. CDR3 sequence (DNA): TGTGCCATCGAAGCTAGCAGCGGGGGACCCTTAGGGAATGAGCAGTTCTTC. Its translation: CAIEASSGGPLGNEQFF.